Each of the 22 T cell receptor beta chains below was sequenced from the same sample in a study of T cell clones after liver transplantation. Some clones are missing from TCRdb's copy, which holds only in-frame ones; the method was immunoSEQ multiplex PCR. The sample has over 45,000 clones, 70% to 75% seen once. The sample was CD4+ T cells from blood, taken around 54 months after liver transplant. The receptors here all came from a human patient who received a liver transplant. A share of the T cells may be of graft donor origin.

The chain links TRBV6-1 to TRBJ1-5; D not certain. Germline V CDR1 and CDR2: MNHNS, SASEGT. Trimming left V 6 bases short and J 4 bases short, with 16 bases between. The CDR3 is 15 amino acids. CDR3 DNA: TGTGCCAGCAGCGCAACAGTCGTCGGGAATCAGCCCCAGCATTTT. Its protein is CASSATVVGNQPQHF.

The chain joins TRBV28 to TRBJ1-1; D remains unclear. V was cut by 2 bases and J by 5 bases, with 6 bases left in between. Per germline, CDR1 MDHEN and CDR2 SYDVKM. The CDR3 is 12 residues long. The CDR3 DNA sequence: TGTGCCAGCAGTTTACTTCGGACTGAAGCTTTCTTT. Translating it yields CASSLLRTEAFF.

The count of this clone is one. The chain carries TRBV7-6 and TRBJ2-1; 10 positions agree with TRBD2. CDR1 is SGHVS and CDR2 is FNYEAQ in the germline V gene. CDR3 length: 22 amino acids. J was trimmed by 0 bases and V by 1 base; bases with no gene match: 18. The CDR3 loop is CASSLVRRVASGGRSSYNEQFF. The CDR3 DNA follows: TGTGCCAGCAGCTTAGTGCGGCGCGTGGCTAGCGGGGGCCGTAGCTCCTACAATGAGCAGTTCTTC.

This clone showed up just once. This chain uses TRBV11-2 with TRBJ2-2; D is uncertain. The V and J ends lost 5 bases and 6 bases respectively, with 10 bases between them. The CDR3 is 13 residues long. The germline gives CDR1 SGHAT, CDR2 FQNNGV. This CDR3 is CASSLHEAGELFF. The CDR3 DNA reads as TGTGCCAGCAGCCTCCACGAAGCCGGGGAGCTGTTTTTT.

CDR3 sequence (DNA): TGTGCCAGCAGTTTGGGGACCAGGGGAAATTCAGGTGTTTCCTATAATTCACCCCTCCACTTT. The encoded protein is CASSLGTRGNSGVSYNSPLHF. The gene calls are TRBV28 and TRBJ1-6; D may be TRBD1 (6 bases). Germline values: CDR1 MDHEN, CDR2 SYDVKM. This CDR3 is built from 21 residues. Trimming took off 3 bases at V and 1 base at J, with 25 bases between the two ends.

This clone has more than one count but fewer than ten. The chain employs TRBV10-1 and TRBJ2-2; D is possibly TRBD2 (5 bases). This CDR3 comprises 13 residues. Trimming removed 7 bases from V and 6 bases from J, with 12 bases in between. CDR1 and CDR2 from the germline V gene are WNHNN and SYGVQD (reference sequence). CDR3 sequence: CASTASGSGELFF. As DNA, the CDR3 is TGCGCCAGCACCGCCAGCGGATCCGGGGAGCTGTTTTTT.

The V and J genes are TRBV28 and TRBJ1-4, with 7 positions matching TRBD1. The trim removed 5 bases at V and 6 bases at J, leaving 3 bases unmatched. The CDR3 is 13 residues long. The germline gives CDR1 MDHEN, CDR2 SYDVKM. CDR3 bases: TGTGCCAGCAGTGACAGGGCTCATGAAAAACTGTTTTTT. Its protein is CASSDRAHEKLFF.

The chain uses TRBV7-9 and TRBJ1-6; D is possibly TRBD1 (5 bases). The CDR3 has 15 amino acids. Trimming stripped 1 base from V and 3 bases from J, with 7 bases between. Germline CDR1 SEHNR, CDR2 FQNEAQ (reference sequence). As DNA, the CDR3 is TGTGCCAGCAGCTTAGGGCAGGGCTATAATTCACCCCTCCACTTT. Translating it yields CASSLGQGYNSPLHF.

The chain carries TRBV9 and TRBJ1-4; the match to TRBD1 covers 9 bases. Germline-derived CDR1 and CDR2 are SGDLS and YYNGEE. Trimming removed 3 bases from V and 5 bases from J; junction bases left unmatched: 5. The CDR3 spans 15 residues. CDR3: CASSAQGQGNEKLFF. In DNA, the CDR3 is TGTGCCAGCAGCGCCCAAGGACAGGGGAATGAAAAACTGTTTTTT.

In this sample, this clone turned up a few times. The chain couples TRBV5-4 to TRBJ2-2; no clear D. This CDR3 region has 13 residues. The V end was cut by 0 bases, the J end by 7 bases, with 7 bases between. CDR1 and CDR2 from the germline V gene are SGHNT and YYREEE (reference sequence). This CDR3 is CASSLAWYGELFF. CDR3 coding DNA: TGTGCCAGCAGCTTGGCCTGGTACGGGGAGCTGTTTTTT.

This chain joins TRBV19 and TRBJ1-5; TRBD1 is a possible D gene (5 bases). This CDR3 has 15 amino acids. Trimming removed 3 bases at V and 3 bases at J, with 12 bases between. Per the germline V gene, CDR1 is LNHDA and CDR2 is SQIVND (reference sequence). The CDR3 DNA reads TGTGCCAGTAGTATCGGGGGTTTCAACAATCAGCCCCAGCATTTT. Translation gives CASSIGGFNNQPQHF.

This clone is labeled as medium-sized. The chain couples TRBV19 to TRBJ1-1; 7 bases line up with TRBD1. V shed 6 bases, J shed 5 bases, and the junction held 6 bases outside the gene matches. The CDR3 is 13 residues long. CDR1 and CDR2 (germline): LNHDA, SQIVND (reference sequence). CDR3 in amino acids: CASSGQERTEAFF. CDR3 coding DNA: TGTGCCAGTAGCGGACAGGAAAGAACTGAAGCTTTCTTT.

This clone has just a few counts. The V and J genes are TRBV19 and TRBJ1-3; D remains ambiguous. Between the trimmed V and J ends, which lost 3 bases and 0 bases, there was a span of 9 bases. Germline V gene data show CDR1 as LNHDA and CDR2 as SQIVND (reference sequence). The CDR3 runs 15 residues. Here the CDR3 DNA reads TGTGCCAGTAGTATTGCCGTGAGCTCTGGAAACACCATATATTTT. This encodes CASSIAVSSGNTIYF.

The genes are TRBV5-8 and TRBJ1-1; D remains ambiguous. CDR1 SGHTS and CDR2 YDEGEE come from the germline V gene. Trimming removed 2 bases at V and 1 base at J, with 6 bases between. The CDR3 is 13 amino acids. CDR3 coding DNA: TGTGCCAGCAGCTTTAAGGGGAACACTGAAGCTTTCTTT. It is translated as CASSFKGNTEAFF. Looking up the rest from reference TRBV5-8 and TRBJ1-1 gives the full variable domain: EAGVTQSPTHLIKTRGQQATLRCSPISGHTSVYWYQQALGLGLQFLLWYDEGEERNRGNFPPRFSGRQFPNYSSELNVNALELEDSALYLCASSFKGNTEAFFGQGTRLTVV.

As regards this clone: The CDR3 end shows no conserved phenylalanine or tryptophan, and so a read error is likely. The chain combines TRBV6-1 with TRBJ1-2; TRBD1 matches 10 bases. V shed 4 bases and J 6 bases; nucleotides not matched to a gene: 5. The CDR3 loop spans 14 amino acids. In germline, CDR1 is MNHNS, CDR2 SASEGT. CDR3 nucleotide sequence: TGTGCCAGCAGTGCGGGACAGGGGTCCGATGGCTACACCTCC. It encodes CASSAGQGSDGYTS.

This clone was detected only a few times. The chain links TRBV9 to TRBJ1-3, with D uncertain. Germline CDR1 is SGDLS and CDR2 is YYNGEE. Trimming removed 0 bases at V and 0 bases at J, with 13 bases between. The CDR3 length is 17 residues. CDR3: CASSVGPLQSSGNTIYF. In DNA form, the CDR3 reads TGTGCCAGCAGCGTAGGACCGCTGCAGAGCTCTGGAAACACCATATATTTT.

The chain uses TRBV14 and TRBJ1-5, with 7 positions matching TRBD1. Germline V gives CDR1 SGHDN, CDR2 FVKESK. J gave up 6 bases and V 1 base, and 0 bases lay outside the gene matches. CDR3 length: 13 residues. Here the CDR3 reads CASSQAGGQPQHF. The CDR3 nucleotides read TGTGCCAGCAGCCAAGCAGGGGGTCAGCCCCAGCATTTT.

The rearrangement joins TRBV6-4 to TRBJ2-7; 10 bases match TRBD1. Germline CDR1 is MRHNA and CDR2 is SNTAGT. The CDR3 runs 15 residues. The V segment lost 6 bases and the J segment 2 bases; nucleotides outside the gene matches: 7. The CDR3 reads CASSHRDRGPYEQYF. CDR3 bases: TGTGCCAGCAGCCACCGGGACAGGGGTCCCTACGAGCAGTACTTC.

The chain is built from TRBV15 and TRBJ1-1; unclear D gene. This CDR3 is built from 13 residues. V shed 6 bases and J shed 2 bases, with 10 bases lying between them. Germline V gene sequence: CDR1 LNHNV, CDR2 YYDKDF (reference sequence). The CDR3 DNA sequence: TGTGCCACCAGATATTCGGTAAACACTGAAGCTTTCTTT. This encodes CATRYSVNTEAFF. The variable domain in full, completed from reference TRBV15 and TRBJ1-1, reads DAMVIQNPRYQVTQFGKPVTLSCSQTLNHNVMYWYQQKSSQAPKLLFHYYDKDFNNEADTPDNFQSRRPNTSFCFLDIRSPGLGDTAMYLCATRYSVNTEAFFGQGTRLTVV.

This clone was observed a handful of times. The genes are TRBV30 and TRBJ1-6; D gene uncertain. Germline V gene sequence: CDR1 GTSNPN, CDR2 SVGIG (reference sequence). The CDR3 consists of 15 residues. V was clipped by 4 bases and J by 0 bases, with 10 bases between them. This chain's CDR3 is CAWNRKSSYNSPLHF. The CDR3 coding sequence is TGTGCCTGGAACAGAAAAAGCTCCTATAATTCACCCCTCCACTTT.

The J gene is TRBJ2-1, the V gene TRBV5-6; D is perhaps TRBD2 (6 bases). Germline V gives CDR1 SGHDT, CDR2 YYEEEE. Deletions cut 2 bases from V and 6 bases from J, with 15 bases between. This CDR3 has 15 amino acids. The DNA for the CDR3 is TGTGCCAGCAGCTTACCCCTAGGGACTTCCAATGAGCAGTTCTTC. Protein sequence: CASSLPLGTSNEQFF. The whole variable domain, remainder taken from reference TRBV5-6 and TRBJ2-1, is DAGVTQSPTHLIKTRGQQVTLRCSPKSGHDTVSWYQQALGQGPQFIFQYYEEEERQRGNFPDRFSGHQFPNYSSELNVNALLLGDSALYLCASSLPLGTSNEQFFGPGTRLTVL.

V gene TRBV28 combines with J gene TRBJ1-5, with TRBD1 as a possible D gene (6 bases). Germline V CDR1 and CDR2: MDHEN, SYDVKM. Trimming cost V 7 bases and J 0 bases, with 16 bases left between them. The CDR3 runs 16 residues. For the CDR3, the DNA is TGTGCCAGCATCTTGGGGGGCTGGGGTAGCAATCAGCCCCAGCATTTT. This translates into CASILGGWGSNQPQHF. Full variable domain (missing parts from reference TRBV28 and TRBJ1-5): DVKVTQSSRYLVKRTGEKVFLECVQDMDHENMFWYRQDPGLGLRLIYFSYDVKMKEKGDIPEGYSVSREKKERFSLILESASTNQTSMYLCASILGGWGSNQPQHFGDGTRLSIL.